This T cell receptor (beta chain) was sequenced during a study of T cells of healthy individuals. Per the germline V gene, CDR1 is DFQATT and CDR2 is SNEGSKA (reference sequence). Trimming stripped 5 bases from V and 10 bases from J, with 12 bases between. The CDR3 covers 12 residues. From the 5' RACE reads, TCRdb called clonotypes with MiXCR, one entry per CDR3 protein. The profile shows about 57,000 distinct CDR3 sequences, 15% to 20% of them singletons. This clonotype turned up a few times. This TCR came from a human donor in good health. This chain joins TRBV20-1 and TRBJ1-6; possible D gene TRBD1, 5 bases. The CDR3 spells CSARRAGSPLHF. The CDR3 DNA reads TGCAGTGCTCGCAGGGCAGGGTCACCCCTCCACTTT.